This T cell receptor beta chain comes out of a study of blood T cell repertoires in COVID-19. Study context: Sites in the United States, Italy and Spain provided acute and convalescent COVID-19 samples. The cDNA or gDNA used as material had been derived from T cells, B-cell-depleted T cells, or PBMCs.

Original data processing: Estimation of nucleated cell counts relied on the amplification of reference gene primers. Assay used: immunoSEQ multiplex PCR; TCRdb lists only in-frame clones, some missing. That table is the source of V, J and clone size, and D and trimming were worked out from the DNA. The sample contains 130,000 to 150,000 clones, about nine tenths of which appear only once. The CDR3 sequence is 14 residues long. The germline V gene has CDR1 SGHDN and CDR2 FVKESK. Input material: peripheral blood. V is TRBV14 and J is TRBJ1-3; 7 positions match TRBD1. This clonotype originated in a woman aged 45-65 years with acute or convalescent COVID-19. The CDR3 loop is CATEGASSGNTIYF. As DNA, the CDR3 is TGTGCTACGGAGGGGGCTAGCTCTGGAAACACCATATATTTT.